This T cell receptor beta chain came from a study of shared clonotypes between healthy human individuals. Study results and limitations: Depth of sequencing was expected to influence donor clonotype sharing.

Sequencing used immunoSEQ multiplex PCR; TCRdb keeps in-frame clones, though not all of them. Of some 500,000 clones listed, roughly 80% are singletons. CDR3 length: 16 residues. Notes on this clone: Its specificity is unknown.

The receptor comes from a woman in her thirties or forties in good health. Some clones in this sample may be carry-over from other donors' samples. The material sequenced was PBMCs. The chain employs TRBV21-1 and TRBJ2-7; TRBD1 is taken as the D call from the table, unchecked against the DNA. TRBV21-1 is reported as a pseudogene. In DNA form, the CDR3 reads TGTGCCAGCAGCAAAGCTCCACCGGGACAGGGCTACGAGCAGTACTTC. It yields the protein CASSKAPPGQGYEQYF.